The present TCR beta chain was sequenced within a study of CD8 T cells in ankylosing spondylitis. TCRdb itself ran the 5' RACE reads through MiXCR, one entry per CDR3 protein. The data contain roughly 230,000 distinct CDR3 sequences, about 20% of them singletons. This receptor was obtained from a male donor with ankylosing spondylitis or in good health (not recorded which). The sequenced sample consisted of blood, either unsorted or a sorted T cell fraction (not recorded which).

The CDR3 loop is CASSPRASGTYNEQFF. CDR3 in DNA: TGTGCCAGCAGCCCCCGGGCTAGCGGCACCTACAATGAGCAGTTCTTC. J is TRBJ2-1 and V is TRBV7-8, with TRBD2 identical over 7 bases. Germline V gives CDR1 SGHVS, CDR2 FQNEAQ. The ends lost 5 bases at V and 2 bases at J; junction bases unmatched: 9. The CDR3 extends over 16 amino acids.